Listed below are T cell receptor beta chains from one sample, sequenced in a study of blood T cells in healthy people across ages. In TCRdb, the 5' RACE reads were re-called with MiXCR into one record per CDR3 protein. Found here are 750,000 to 950,000 distinct CDR3 sequences, roughly 25% of them singletons; the top ten hold over 2.5%. Separately, the same data were catalogued under a study of T cells of mothers and their children.

What was sequenced was blood. Every receptor here comes from a boy aged 5-17 years in good health. CDR3s leave out the opening cysteine and the closing phenylalanine or tryptophan.

CDR3aa	v_gene	j_gene
SVEQGPGGNYGYT	TRBV29-1	TRBJ1-2
ASSQDLGVGEQY	TRBV4-1	-
ASSPTGVRSGYGYT	TRBV5-4	TRBJ1-2
ASSWYSQSETQY	TRBV5-1	TRBJ2-5
ASSWDSTDTQY	TRBV6-6	TRBJ2-3
ASSRWAEKLF	TRBV12-3/TRBV12-4	TRBJ1-4
ASSSLDRVNTGELF	TRBV27	TRBJ2-2
ASSYSLAGSN	TRBV6-2/TRBV6-3	TRBJ2-5
ASSSGLLGEQF	TRBV6-5	TRBJ2-1
AIGTGGRGEQF	TRBV10-3	TRBJ2-1
SVGKLMTETQY	TRBV29-1	TRBJ2-5
ASSLGVESNQPQH	TRBV5-4	TRBJ1-5
ASNLGQGSGYT	TRBV5-1	TRBJ1-2
ASSRRVIGTDTQY	TRBV6-8	TRBJ2-3
ASSGGQGGEQY	TRBV28	TRBJ2-7
SVESPPNYGYT	TRBV29-1	TRBJ1-2
SARDYGVSGELF	TRBV20-1	TRBJ2-2
ASSYSWGANTGELF	TRBV6-5	TRBJ2-2
ASSSPAGGRETQY	TRBV5-5	TRBJ2-5
ASSISGGRNEQF	TRBV11-3	-
ASSESGQGRNEQF	TRBV6-1	TRBJ2-1
ASSEGLAGDTQY	TRBV2	TRBJ2-3
ASSLADRGGEEKLF	TRBV5-1	TRBJ1-4
SARPARNEKLF	TRBV20-1	TRBJ1-4
AWSPTVPYGYT	TRBV30	TRBJ1-2
ASSFRQGEETQY	TRBV5-1	TRBJ2-5
ASSSGEREQF	TRBV6-6	TRBJ2-1
ASSSVGTYEQY	TRBV12-3/TRBV12-4	TRBJ2-7
ASSLSGRRDNEQF	TRBV5-1	TRBJ2-1
ASSPRRSQDRWSGELF	TRBV18	TRBJ2-2
ASSLTGTTTYEQY	TRBV2	-
ASNRQGIYEQY	TRBV28	TRBJ2-7
ASTSWQYQETQY	TRBV7-9	TRBJ2-5
ASQPTGPTEAF	TRBV18	TRBJ1-1
AWSVRARIEAF	TRBV30	TRBJ1-1
ASSPRSNRDPYEQY	TRBV7-9	TRBJ2-7
ASSLVAGGRGETQY	TRBV7-2	TRBJ2-5